A single T cell receptor beta chain is shown here with its context. Sequencing used immunoSEQ multiplex PCR; TCRdb keeps in-frame clones, though not all of them. The sample yields 200,000 to 300,000 clones, more than 70% seen once. The data derive from a study of blood T cell repertoires in COVID-19. Overall study: PBMCs, B-cell-depleted T cells, or T cells were the source of the cDNA or gDNA that made up the material.

Participant-reported clinical history was the basis for cohort assignment. Trimming pared 2 bases from V and 4 bases from J, leaving 14 bases between. The CDR3 has 15 residues. CDR1 is SGHAT, CDR2 FQNNGV, per germline. This receptor was identified in a woman in her forties with acute COVID-19. The sequencing input was PBMCs or T cells enriched from blood (not recorded which). The genes are TRBV11-2 and TRBJ2-5; D perhaps matches TRBD2 (5 bases). The CDR3 DNA reads as TGTGCCAGCAGCTTATTGGTACAAGGAGGAGAGACCCAGTACTTC. This codes for CASSLLVQGGETQYF.